This T cell receptor (beta chain) was profiled in a study of blood T cell repertoires in COVID-19. TCRdb keeps only in-frame clones here, not all; method: immunoSEQ multiplex PCR. The sample records 150,000 to 180,000 clones, 80% to 90% being singletons. Sequencing was performed on peripheral blood. This TCR was recovered from an older woman with acute or convalescent COVID-19.

CDR3 residues: CASSQYPPSSYNSPLHF. In DNA form, the CDR3 reads TGTGCCAGCAGCCAATACCCGCCGAGCTCCTATAATTCACCCCTCCACTTT. The chain carries TRBV3-1 (or the pseudogene TRBV3-2) and TRBJ1-6; D unresolved. V lost 2 bases, J lost 0 bases, and 11 bases lay in between. The CDR3 has 17 amino acids. CDR1 is LGHDT, CDR2 YNNKEL, per germline (reference sequence).